Shown below are 15 T cell receptor beta chains from a single sample sequenced in a study of T cells in women clearing cervical HPV infection. Measured with immunoSEQ multiplex PCR; TCRdb has only the in-frame clones, and not every one. This sample contains tens of thousands of clones. Material for sequencing was blood buffy coat. Receptors originate from a woman aged 18 to 75 with a cervical HPV16 infection that either progressed to CIN3+ or cleared (not recorded which).

About this clone itself: With the read ending 3 residues before the CDR3 end, the germline J gene is used to fill in that end. The chain uses TRBV11-2 and TRBJ2-6; D remains unclear. Trimming pared 7 bases from V and 0 bases from J, leaving 7 bases between. Germline V gene sequence: CDR1 SGHAT, CDR2 FQNNGV. This CDR3 contains 14 residues. This CDR3 is CASTPGSGANVLTF. CDR3 bases read: TGTGCCAGCACCCCCGGCTCTGGGGCCAACGTC.

In regard to this clone: The observed sequence ends 3 residues before the CDR3 terminus, with the missing tail filled in from the germline J gene. The chain employs TRBV18 and TRBJ1-1; D unclear. Trimming pared 3 bases from V and 2 bases from J, leaving 13 bases between. Germline values: CDR1 KGHSH, CDR2 LQKENI. This CDR3 has 15 residues. Partial CDR3 DNA: TGTGCCAGCTCACCGTGGCAAATTTTTAACACTGAA. Encoded protein: CASSPWQIFNTE. In full, the CDR3 reads CASSPWQIFNTEAFF.

A remark on this clone: The CDR3 end lies 3 residues beyond the end of the read and is filled in from the germline J gene. The chain carries TRBV4-2 and TRBJ2-4; 7 positions match TRBD2. V dropped 2 bases and J dropped 3; count of bases not matched to a gene: 13. The CDR3 spans 18 residues. CDR1 and CDR2 from the germline V gene are LGHNA and YNFKEQ. Partial CDR3 DNA: TGTGCCAGCAGCCAAAACCAGCTGGCGGGGGTGGGCAAAAACATT. It specifies CASSQNQLAGVGKNI. In full, the CDR3 is CASSQNQLAGVGKNIQYF.

To note about this clone: The read stops 3 residues short of the end of the CDR3; the missing end is completed from the germline J gene. The chain links TRBV7-2 to TRBJ1-2; a weak D match, TRBD1 (5 bases). V lost 2 bases to trimming and J lost 2 bases, with 6 bases between them. Germline lookup yields CDR1 SGHTA and CDR2 FQGNSA. The CDR3 is 13 amino acids. The CDR3 bases that were read are TGTGCCAGCAGCTTACAGGGAAACTATGGC. This encodes CASSLQGNYG. Given in full, the CDR3 is CASSLQGNYGYTF. The whole variable domain, remainder taken from reference TRBV7-2 and TRBJ1-2, is GAGVSQSPSNKVTEKGKDVELRCDPISGHTALYWYRQSLGQGLEFLIYFQGNSAPDKSGLPSDRFSAERTGGSVSTLTIQRTQQEDSAVYLCASSLQGNYGYTFGSGTRLTVV.

About this clone itself: The observed sequence ends 3 residues before the CDR3 terminus, with the missing tail filled in from the germline J gene. The chain has TRBV6-2 or TRBV6-3 and TRBJ2-7; the D is unclear. The CDR3 totals 11 residues. Germline loops: CDR1 MNHEY, CDR2 SVGEGT. Trimming took off 5 bases at V and 3 bases at J, with 5 bases between the two ends. Incomplete CDR3 DNA: TGTGCCAGCAGTCTTCTCTACGAG. Translated, it gives CASSLLYE. The full CDR3 reads CASSLLYEQYF.

Concerning this clone itself: The read halts 3 residues ahead of the CDR3 end, with the missing end drawn from the germline J gene. The V call is TRBV5-1, the J call TRBJ1-2, with a tentative D call TRBD1 (6 bases). The germline CDR1 and CDR2 sequences are SGHRS and YFSETQ. The CDR3 covers 14 residues. Trimming took off 0 bases at V and 6 bases at J, with 12 bases between the two ends. Incomplete CDR3 DNA: TGCGCCAGCAGCTTGGTAGTGTCAGGGGATGGC. Its protein product is CASSLVVSGDG. The whole CDR3 is CASSLVVSGDGYTF.

Note on this clone: The observed sequence ends 3 residues before the CDR3 terminus, with the missing tail filled in from the germline J gene. The chain carries TRBV7-2 and TRBJ2-1; no reliable D call. From germline, CDR1 is SGHTA and CDR2 FQGNSA. The CDR3 runs 15 residues. V shed 5 bases and J shed 0 bases, with 11 bases lying between them. The DNA read from the CDR3 is TGTGCCAGCAGCGCCAAATCCGGCTCCTACAATGAG. Protein sequence: CASSAKSGSYNE. The CDR3 as a whole reads CASSAKSGSYNEQFF.

With regard to this clone: The read stops 3 residues short of the end of the CDR3; the missing end is completed from the germline J gene. This rearrangement joins TRBV20-1 to TRBJ2-3; 8 nucleotides line up with TRBD2. Germline lookup yields CDR1 DFQATT and CDR2 SNEGSKA (reference sequence). J lost 5 bases, V lost 5 bases, and 15 bases had no gene match. The CDR3 totals 16 residues. CDR3 protein: CSAPQGSGIKGDTQYF. CDR3 bases read: TGCAGTGCTCCCCAGGGTAGCGGGATTAAAGGAGATACG.

About this clone itself: The observed sequence ends 3 residues before the CDR3 terminus, with the missing tail filled in from the germline J gene. The chain has TRBV5-1 and TRBJ2-4, with 7 positions matching TRBD2. CDR1 SGHRS and CDR2 YFSETQ come from the germline V gene. Trimming took 0 bases from V and 6 from J; bases not matched to a gene: 9. The CDR3 is 16 residues long. CDR3 in amino acids: CASSLEAGFRGNIQYF. The part of the CDR3 DNA that was read is TGCGCCAGCAGCTTGGAAGCGGGGTTTAGGGGAAACATT.

On this clone itself: The read ends 3 residues early relative to the CDR3; the germline J gene fills the gap. The chain recombines TRBV2 with TRBJ1-1; 7 nucleotides agree with TRBD1. The CDR3 spans 14 residues. Looked up from germline, CDR1 is SNHLY and CDR2 is FYNNEI. The V segment lost 6 bases and the J segment 1 base; nucleotides outside the gene matches: 5. CDR3 loop: CASRLQGPNTEAFF. The CDR3 DNA, read in part, is TGTGCCAGCAGACTACAGGGGCCGAACACTGAA.

As for this clone: From the germline J gene comes the end of the CDR3, since the read stops 3 residues before it. The chain joins TRBV2 to TRBJ1-5, with D unresolved. Germline loops: CDR1 SNHLY, CDR2 FYNNEI. V was shortened by 6 bases and J by 3 bases, with 9 bases between the two germline ends. The CDR3 spans 13 residues. The CDR3 DNA, read in part, is TGTGCCAGCAGGGTCCAGAACAATCAGCCC. This gives the protein CASRVQNNQP. The complete CDR3 reads CASRVQNNQPQHF.

As for this clone: The CDR3 end lies 3 residues beyond the end of the read and is filled in from the germline J gene. The gene calls are TRBV18 and TRBJ2-6; TRBD1 agrees at 9 bases. V dropped 1 base and J dropped 2; count of bases not matched to a gene: 9. The CDR3 consists of 19 residues. CDR1 KGHSH and CDR2 LQKENI come from the germline V gene. CDR3 region: CASSPLAWTGATGANVLTF. The part of the CDR3 DNA that was read is TGTGCCAGCTCACCACTAGCCTGGACAGGGGCAACTGGGGCCAACGTC.

With regard to this clone: The read is 3 residues too short to cover the CDR3 end, so that end is filled in from the germline J gene. This rearrangement joins TRBV7-3 to TRBJ1-6; a weak D match, TRBD1 (5 bases). This CDR3 has 11 amino acids. Germline V gives CDR1 SGHTA, CDR2 FQGTGA. The CDR3 bases that were read are TGTGCCAGCTCGGGGGAGGGTCCC. It translates to CASSGEGP. The whole CDR3 sequence is CASSGEGPLHF. The whole variable domain, filled in from reference TRBV7-3 and TRBJ1-6, reads GAGVSQTPSNKVTEKGKYVELRCDPISGHTALYWYRQSLGQGPEFLIYFQGTGAADDSGLPNDRFFAVRPEGSVSTLKIQRTERGDSAVYLCASSGEGPLHFGNGTRLTVT.

In the case of this clone: The read terminates 3 residues before the CDR3 end, so the remaining end is supplied by the germline J gene. The chain links TRBV19 to TRBJ2-3; maybe TRBD1 (6 bases). The ends were cut back, 3 bases at V and 0 bases at J, with 19 bases in the middle. This CDR3 has 18 amino acids. Germline V CDR1 and CDR2: LNHDA, SQIVND (reference sequence). The sequenced CDR3 bases are TGTGCCAGTAGTATGAACAGGGTAGGACGAATTAGCACAGATACG. Its translation is CASSMNRVGRISTDT. The full-length CDR3 reads as CASSMNRVGRISTDTQYF.

Regarding this clone: One end of the junction varies from germline; a read error may be responsible. The missing CDR3 end, 3 residues past where the read stops, is filled in from the germline J gene. The chain uses TRBV4-2 and TRBJ2-2; D call uncertain. Germline CDR1 reads LGHNA; CDR2 reads YNFKEQ. The CDR3 totals 15 residues. CDR3 bases read: TGCGCCAGCAGCCAAGTTGACATGGACACCGGGGAG. Its protein is CASSQVDMDTGE. The full CDR3 protein is CASSQVDMDTGELFF.